A selection of T cell receptor beta chains follows, all from one sample in a study of blood T cells in healthy people across ages. TCRdb reprocessed the 5' RACE reads via MiXCR and lists one record per CDR3 protein. This table holds 700,000 to 950,000 distinct CDR3 sequences, roughly 50% found once. The sample comprised blood. Receptors originate from a man under 40 in good health. The CDR3 runs from the conserved cysteine through the conserved F or W. The D gene is left open where the match is weak. Some rows mark clone size as missing; the rest say once, few, many or name a class of expanded clone.

D: NA
J: TRBJ2-3
size: NA
V: TRBV3-1
DNA: TGTGCCAGCAGCCGGATTGATGGGGGGGATACGCAGTATTTT
CDR3: CASSRIDGGDTQYF

D: NA
J: TRBJ2-7
size: once
V: TRBV6-5
DNA: TGTGCCAGCAGTTATGAAGGGTTTGGGGCCCAGTACTTC
CDR3: CASSYEGFGAQYF

D: TRBD1
J: TRBJ2-5
size: NA
V: TRBV29-1
DNA: TGCAGCGTTGGTTGGGGGACAGGGTATGAGGAGACCCAGTACTTC
CDR3: CSVGWGTGYEETQYF

D: TRBD1
J: TRBJ1-5
size: NA
V: TRBV20-1
DNA: TGCAGTGCCCCCGGACAGGGCCAGCCCCAGCATTTT
CDR3: CSAPGQGQPQHF

D: NA
J: TRBJ2-7
size: NA
V: TRBV20-1
DNA: TGCAGTGCTAGAAAAGAACAGGGAGCAAATGACTACGAGCAGTACTTC
CDR3: CSARKEQGANDYEQYF

D: TRBD1
J: TRBJ2-4
size: NA
V: TRBV2
DNA: TGTGCCAGCAAACCTGGGACAGGGGACGAAAACATTCAGTACTTC
CDR3: CASKPGTGDENIQYF

D: NA
J: TRBJ2-1
size: once
V: TRBV2
DNA: TGTACGAGCGGAGGGTGGGCCCGGGATGAGCAGTTCTTC
CDR3: CTSGGWARDEQFF

D: NA
J: TRBJ2-5
size: NA
V: TRBV20-1
DNA: TGCAGTGCCCCGGCTATGGGGGGCCTAGAGACCCAGTACTTC
CDR3: CSAPAMGGLETQYF

D: TRBD1
J: TRBJ1-5
size: NA
V: TRBV20-1
DNA: TGCAGTGCTCAGGGGGGCGGTCAGCCCCAGCATTTT
CDR3: CSAQGGGQPQHF

D: NA
J: TRBJ2-1
size: NA
V: TRBV6-2/TRBV6-3
DNA: TGTGCCAGCAGGCCAGGGGGGTCCTACAATGAGCAGTTCTTC
CDR3: CASRPGGSYNEQFF

D: NA
J: TRBJ1-5
size: once
V: TRBV10-3
DNA: TGTGCCATCAGTGCTGCCGACGATCAGCCCCAGCATTTT
CDR3: CAISAADDQPQHF

D: NA
J: TRBJ2-7
size: NA
V: TRBV11-2
DNA: TGTGCCAGCAGCTTGGGGGGCCTCACCTACTACGAGCAGTACTTC
CDR3: CASSLGGLTYYEQYF

D: TRBD1
J: TRBJ2-7
size: NA
V: TRBV19
DNA: TGTGCCAGTAGTATGTCGTCCTTAGACAGGGGGCTTGAGAGTGAGCAGTACTTC
CDR3: CASSMSSLDRGLESEQYF

D: TRBD2
J: TRBJ2-7
size: NA
V: TRBV20-1
DNA: TGCAGTGCTATTAGTAGCGGGAGGGGCAGGGTTCACGAGCAGTACTTC
CDR3: CSAISSGRGRVHEQYF

D: NA
J: TRBJ2-7
size: once
V: TRBV6-5
DNA: TGTGCCAGCAGTTACGCCAGCGGGTCTTCCTACGAGCAGTACTTC
CDR3: CASSYASGSSYEQYF

D: TRBD2
J: TRBJ2-4
size: NA
V: TRBV6-5
DNA: TGTGCCAGCAGCCCGACTAGCGAAGGCGCCATTCAGTACTTC
CDR3: CASSPTSEGAIQYF

D: TRBD1
J: TRBJ1-5
size: few
V: TRBV25-1
DNA: TGTGCCAGCAGTGGGACAGGGGGCAATCAGCCCCAGCATTTT
CDR3: CASSGTGGNQPQHF

D: NA
J: TRBJ2-7
size: few
V: TRBV20-1
DNA: TGCAGTGCTACCCGGGGCTCCTACGAGCAGTACTTC
CDR3: CSATRGSYEQYF

D: NA
J: TRBJ2-2
size: NA
V: TRBV7-9
DNA: TGTGCCAGCAGCTTAGATGCAGGGGACACCGGGGAGCTGTTTTTT
CDR3: CASSLDAGDTGELFF

D: TRBD1
J: TRBJ2-3
size: NA
V: TRBV13
DNA: TGTGCCAGCAGCTGGGGGACAGGTGGAGATACGCAGTATTTT
CDR3: CASSWGTGGDTQYF

D: TRBD2
J: TRBJ2-7
size: few
V: TRBV29-1
DNA: TGCAGCGTTGAAAGGGGTGGCGGGGGCTACGAGCAGTACTTC
CDR3: CSVERGGGGYEQYF

D: NA
J: TRBJ2-5
size: few
V: TRBV12-3/TRBV12-4
DNA: TGTGCCAGCAGTCTAACTAGCCCCGAGACCCAGTACTTC
CDR3: CASSLTSPETQYF

D: NA
J: TRBJ2-7
size: NA
V: TRBV20-1
DNA: TGCAGTGCTACGGGACTGACATCCTACGAGCAGTACTTC
CDR3: CSATGLTSYEQYF

D: NA
J: TRBJ2-5
size: NA
V: TRBV6-1
DNA: TGTGCCAGCAACCAGGGTATCCAGTACCAAGAGACCCAGTACTTC
CDR3: CASNQGIQYQETQYF

D: NA
J: TRBJ2-1
size: NA
V: TRBV12-3/TRBV12-4
DNA: TGTGCCAGCAGTGCCCAGGACTACAATGAGCAGTTCTTC
CDR3: CASSAQDYNEQFF

D: TRBD1
J: TRBJ2-1
size: NA
V: TRBV4-1
DNA: TGCGCCAGCAGCCAACTAACCTGGACAGGAAGGTTCTACAATGAGCAGTTCTTC
CDR3: CASSQLTWTGRFYNEQFF

D: NA
J: TRBJ1-2
size: NA
V: TRBV6-5
DNA: TGTGCCAGCAGTTACTCGCTCTTGTGGGGCTACACCTTC
CDR3: CASSYSLLWGYTF

D: NA
J: TRBJ2-5
size: NA
V: TRBV14
DNA: TGTGCCAGCAGCCAAGTGGGGGGGCAGGCAGAGACCCAGTACTTC
CDR3: CASSQVGGQAETQYF

D: NA
J: TRBJ2-5
size: NA
V: TRBV20-1
DNA: TGCAGTGCCCAGCAATCTGCGACCCAGTACTTC
CDR3: CSAQQSATQYF

D: NA
J: TRBJ2-1
size: few
V: TRBV5-1
DNA: TGCGCCAGCGCGCTCTACAATGAGCAGTTCTTC
CDR3: CASALYNEQFF

D: NA
J: TRBJ2-2
size: once
V: TRBV7-2
DNA: TGTGCCAGCAGCGCCTACCGAATGAGAACCGGGGAGCTGTTTTTT
CDR3: CASSAYRMRTGELFF

D: TRBD1
J: TRBJ1-1
size: NA
V: TRBV7-9
DNA: TGTGCCAGCAGCTCATATACAGGGGGAACTGAAGCTTTCTTT
CDR3: CASSSYTGGTEAFF

D: NA
J: TRBJ1-2
size: few
V: TRBV27
DNA: TGTGCCAGCAGTTTATCTGTAGGAGGGGATGGCTACACCTTC
CDR3: CASSLSVGGDGYTF

D: NA
J: TRBJ2-2
size: NA
V: TRBV7-8
DNA: TGTGCCAGCAGCTTAAGTTATGGTCTTTTGGAGGCCGGGGAGCTGTTTTTT
CDR3: CASSLSYGLLEAGELFF

D: TRBD1
J: TRBJ1-3
size: NA
V: TRBV4-2
DNA: TGTGCCAGCAGCCAAGATTCGACAGGGTGGAACACCATATATTTT
CDR3: CASSQDSTGWNTIYF

D: NA
J: TRBJ1-4
size: NA
V: TRBV25-1
DNA: TGTGCCAGCAGTCCGGGGGGAGGTGAAAAACTGTTTTTT
CDR3: CASSPGGGEKLFF

D: NA
J: TRBJ2-1
size: few
V: TRBV10-3
DNA: TGTGCCATCAGTGAGTCGGGCCATGAGCAGTTCTTC
CDR3: CAISESGHEQFF

D: NA
J: TRBJ2-1
size: NA
V: TRBV20-1
DNA: TGCAGTGCTAGAGATGATGACGGGGGGCGGATTGAGCAGTTCTTC
CDR3: CSARDDDGGRIEQFF

D: TRBD1
J: TRBJ2-7
size: NA
V: TRBV11-2
DNA: TGTGCCAGCGGATCCTCACAGGGGGCCTACGAGCAGTACTTC
CDR3: CASGSSQGAYEQYF

D: NA
J: TRBJ1-1
size: NA
V: TRBV7-9
DNA: TGTGCCAGCAGCTTAGCGGGAAGGGGTGGCACTGAAGCTTTCTTT
CDR3: CASSLAGRGGTEAFF

D: NA
J: TRBJ2-7
size: once
V: TRBV9
DNA: TGTGCGGGAGAGGGGCGAGTATACGAGCAGTACTTC
CDR3: CAGEGRVYEQYF

D: NA
J: TRBJ1-1
size: NA
V: TRBV20-1
DNA: TGCAGTGCTCGCAAACAGGACACTGAAGCTTTCTTT
CDR3: CSARKQDTEAFF

D: NA
J: TRBJ2-1
size: few
V: TRBV13
DNA: TGTGCCAGCGGCGGGCGCTCCTACAATGAGCAGTTCTTC
CDR3: CASGGRSYNEQFF

D: NA
J: TRBJ2-2
size: NA
V: TRBV7-2
DNA: TGTGCCAGCAGCCCCTTCGGGGTAGTCACCGGGGAGCTGTTTTTT
CDR3: CASSPFGVVTGELFF

D: TRBD1
J: TRBJ2-7
size: NA
V: TRBV29-1
DNA: TGCAGCGTCTCAAAGGGACAGGGCTACGAGCAGTACTTC
CDR3: CSVSKGQGYEQYF

D: NA
J: TRBJ1-1
size: once
V: TRBV28
DNA: TGTGCCAGCAGTTTAACGCCGGGACAAGCTTTCTTT
CDR3: CASSLTPGQAFF

D: TRBD2
J: TRBJ2-1
size: NA
V: TRBV20-1
DNA: TGCAGTGCTAGTCCCAGCGGGAGTGGGAATGAGCAGTTCTTC
CDR3: CSASPSGSGNEQFF

D: NA
J: TRBJ1-1
size: NA
V: TRBV6-2/TRBV6-3
DNA: TGTGCCAGCAGTGGGCCGACCGGGCAGAACCCTGAAGCTTTCTTT
CDR3: CASSGPTGQNPEAFF

D: TRBD2
J: TRBJ2-5
size: NA
V: TRBV28
DNA: TGTGCCAGCAGACCTACCGGGACTAGCCAAGAGACCCAGTACTTC
CDR3: CASRPTGTSQETQYF

D: NA
J: TRBJ2-5
size: NA
V: TRBV7-9
DNA: TGTGCCAGCAGCTTTGCCCAAGAGACCCAGTACTTC
CDR3: CASSFAQETQYF

D: TRBD1
J: TRBJ2-6
size: few
V: TRBV9
DNA: TGTGCCAGCAGGTACAGGGGACGGCAATCTGGGGCCAACGTCCTGACTTTC
CDR3: CASRYRGRQSGANVLTF

D: TRBD2
J: TRBJ2-1
size: NA
V: TRBV4-2
DNA: TGTGCCAGCAGCCAAGATTATGGACTAGCAAGCAATGAGCAGTTCTTC
CDR3: CASSQDYGLASNEQFF

D: NA
J: TRBJ2-1
size: NA
V: TRBV4-1
DNA: TGCGCCAGCAGCCAAGTCCCACGGGCTATGAGCTCCTACAATGAGCAGTTCTTC
CDR3: CASSQVPRAMSSYNEQFF

D: NA
J: TRBJ1-2
size: NA
V: TRBV20-1
DNA: TGCAGTGCTAGAGATGAAAGGGGGAACTATGGCTACACCTTC
CDR3: CSARDERGNYGYTF

D: NA
J: TRBJ2-7
size: NA
V: TRBV11-2
DNA: TGTGCCAGCACCGACAGCCGGTACGAGCAGTACTTC
CDR3: CASTDSRYEQYF

D: NA
J: TRBJ1-4
size: NA
V: TRBV7-9
DNA: TGTGCCAGCAGCCCGGGGGAGCCCCCGAGGGGAAAACTGTTTTTT
CDR3: CASSPGEPPRGKLFF

D: TRBD1
J: TRBJ1-2
size: NA
V: TRBV20-1
DNA: TGCAGTGCAACGGGACAGAGAACGGGTTATGGCTACACCTTC
CDR3: CSATGQRTGYGYTF

D: NA
J: TRBJ2-6
size: many
V: TRBV25-1
DNA: TGTGCCAGCAAATTGTCTGGGGCCAACGTCCTGACTTTC
CDR3: CASKLSGANVLTF

D: NA
J: TRBJ2-3
size: NA
V: TRBV5-1
DNA: TGCGCCAGCAGCTTGGGGGGCAATAGGGATACGCAGTATTTT
CDR3: CASSLGGNRDTQYF